This is a list of T cell receptor beta chains from one sample in a study of beta chain features in type 1 diabetes. The method was immunoSEQ multiplex PCR; TCRdb's version includes in-frame clones alone and lacks a portion of them. The table includes under 300,000 clones, 25% to 30% detected once. Sequencing input: central memory CD4+ T cells from blood. The receptors come from a man aged 25 to 40 in good health. CDR3s include the opening cysteine and the closing phenylalanine or tryptophan. A D gene is named only where the DNA matches it firmly. Not every row has a clone size; where given, it reads once, few, many or a size class.

TRBJ2-1	TRBV6-6	.	.	CASRESGSSYNEQFF	TGTGCCAGCAGGGAGAGCGGAAGCTCCTACAATGAGCAGTTCTTC
TRBJ1-5	TRBV27	.	few	CASRLGWGDNQPQHF	TGTGCCAGCAGGCTAGGGTGGGGGGACAATCAGCCCCAGCATTTT
TRBJ1-1	TRBV2	.	.	CASRATENTEAFF	TGTGCCAGCAGGGCGACGGAGAACACTGAAGCTTTCTTT
TRBJ2-7	TRBV4-3	.	.	CASSLGSVTEQYF	TGCGCCAGCAGCCTTGGGTCGGTGACCGAGCAGTACTTC
TRBJ2-3	TRBV18	TRBD2	.	CASSPHRAGNTDTQYF	TGTGCCAGCTCACCCCACCGAGCGGGGAACACAGATACGCAGTATTTT
TRBJ2-1	TRBV7-7	.	.	CASSLATGTGNEQFF	TGTGCCAGCAGCTTAGCAACCGGGACTGGCAATGAGCAGTTCTTC
TRBJ1-1	TRBV10-3	TRBD1	few	CAISEPGQPNTEAFF	TGTGCCATCAGTGAGCCGGGACAGCCGAACACTGAAGCTTTCTTT
TRBJ2-2	TRBV30	.	many	CACPVRGNTGELFF	TGTGCCTGCCCGGTCAGGGGGAACACCGGGGAGCTGTTTTTT
TRBJ2-3	TRBV30	.	few	CACPRGRGGTDTQYF	TGTGCCTGCCCGAGGGGTCGGGGTGGCACAGATACGCAGTATTTT
TRBJ2-7	TRBV7-9	.	.	CASSRWDLPYEQYF	TGTGCCAGCAGCCGATGGGATCTCCCCTACGAGCAGTACTTC
TRBJ2-3	TRBV28	TRBD2	.	CASSLAGLGRNTQYF	TGTGCCAGCAGTCTAGCGGGGTTGGGCCGGAATACGCAGTATTTT
TRBJ2-1	TRBV6-5	TRBD1	.	CASSKQGASYNEQFF	TGTGCCAGCAGTAAACAGGGGGCCTCCTACAATGAGCAGTTCTTC
TRBJ1-1	TRBV19	.	.	CASSIEPRASEAFF	TGTGCCAGTAGTATAGAACCCAGGGCGAGTGAAGCTTTCTTT
TRBJ2-5	TRBV7-2	TRBD1	.	CASSPGTGETQYF	TGTGCCAGCAGCCCCGGGACAGGGGAGACCCAGTACTTC
TRBJ1-2	TRBV7-9	.	.	CASSFGVDYGYTF	TGTGCCAGCAGCTTTGGTGTTGACTATGGCTACACCTTC
TRBJ2-7	TRBV7-2	TRBD1	.	CASSSTGGGEQYF	TGTGCCAGCAGCTCTACAGGGGGCGGCGAGCAGTACTTC
TRBJ1-1	TRBV6-1	.	.	CASRKEGAFF	TGTGCCAGCAGGAAGGAGGGAGCTTTCTTT
TRBJ2-6	TRBV19	.	few	CASSRSSGANVLTF	TGTGCCAGTAGTCGGAGCTCTGGGGCCAACGTCCTGACTTTC
TRBJ2-5	TRBV7-9	.	few	CASSQDDRQKTQYF	TGCGCCAGCAGCCAAGATGACCGTCAAAAGACCCAGTACTTC
TRBJ2-7	TRBV2	.	.	CASSYKGYEQYF	TGTGCCAGCAGTTACAAAGGCTACGAGCAGTACTTC
TRBJ2-1	TRBV5-1	TRBD2	few	CASSYSSGRAIGDEQFF	TGCGCCAGCAGCTACTCTAGCGGGAGGGCCATTGGCGATGAGCAGTTCTTC
TRBJ1-6	TRBV7-6	.	once	CASTTGLGNSPLHF	TGTGCCAGCACCACGGGACTGGGGAATTCACCCCTCCACTTT
TRBJ1-2	TRBV5-4	.	few	CASRWLGWDYGYTF	TGTGCCAGCAGGTGGCTCGGGTGGGACTATGGCTACACCTTC
TRBJ2-5	TRBV19	TRBD2	.	CASSTERGAWETQYF	TGTGCCAGTAGTACCGAGCGGGGAGCATGGGAGACCCAGTACTTC
TRBJ2-1	TRBV30	.	.	CAWSWDSYNEQFF	TGTGCCTGGAGTTGGGACTCTTACAATGAGCAGTTCTTC
TRBJ2-7	TRBV29-1	.	.	CSVDKGYEQYF	TGCAGCGTTGATAAGGGCTACGAGCAGTACTTC
TRBJ1-1	TRBV6-6	TRBD1	.	CASSYSGGLPRTEAFF	TGTGCCAGCAGTTACTCAGGGGGCCTACCGAGGACTGAAGCTTTCTTT
TRBJ1-5	TRBV7-9	.	.	CASGFPGEQPQHF	TGTGCCAGTGGATTTCCAGGAGAGCAGCCCCAGCATTTT
TRBJ2-1	TRBV7-7	.	few	CASSNGLDSYNEQFF	TGTGCCAGCAGTAACGGCTTAGACTCCTACAATGAGCAGTTCTTC
TRBJ1-6	TRBV4-2	TRBD1	.	CASSQDVTGPNSPLHF	TGTGCCAGCAGCCAAGATGTGACAGGGCCTAATTCACCCCTCCACTTT
TRBJ2-7	TRBV9	TRBD1	.	CASSVGQGHEQYF	TGTGCCAGCAGCGTCGGACAGGGCCACGAGCAGTACTTC
TRBJ2-1	TRBV30	.	few	CAWSGGRGNEQFF	TGTGCCTGGTCGGGGGGCCGTGGGAATGAGCAGTTCTTC
TRBJ2-7	TRBV30	TRBD1	.	CAYSGGTGLGEQYF	TGTGCCTACAGTGGGGGGACAGGGCTGGGCGAGCAGTACTTC
TRBJ2-3	TRBV11-2	.	many	CASSFWKGSDTQYF	TGTGCCAGCAGCTTTTGGAAGGGGTCAGATACGCAGTATTTT
TRBJ2-5	TRBV27	.	.	CASSFWAGETQYF	TGTGCCAGCAGTTTCTGGGCAGGGGAGACCCAGTACTTC
TRBJ1-5	TRBV4-3	.	few	CASSQGHTNQPQHF	TGCGCCAGCAGCCAAGGGCACACCAATCAGCCCCAGCATTTT
TRBJ2-6	TRBV15	.	.	CATSRPLSGANVLTF	TGTGCCACCAGCAGGCCTCTCTCTGGGGCCAACGTCCTGACTTTC
TRBJ1-2	TRBV30	.	once	CAWSVGRGAYGYTF	TGTGCCTGGAGTGTTGGAAGGGGGGCCTATGGCTACACCTTC
TRBJ2-5	TRBV30	.	.	CAWSGTGRETQYF	TGTGCCTGGAGTGGAACAGGGAGGGAGACCCAGTACTTC
TRBJ2-7	TRBV2	.	few	CASRSGAGRYEQYF	TGTGCCAGCAGATCAGGAGCAGGGAGGTACGAGCAGTACTTC
TRBJ2-2	TRBV30	.	.	CARSSGTLTGELFF	TGTGCCCGTTCCAGCGGCACCCTCACCGGGGAGCTGTTTTTT
TRBJ2-3	TRBV28	.	many	CASTRYADGTDTQYF	TGTGCCAGCACCCGATATGCGGATGGCACAGATACGCAGTATTTT
TRBJ2-6	TRBV5-6	TRBD1	few	CASSLGQGANSGANVLTF	TGTGCCAGCAGCCTCGGACAGGGCGCCAACTCTGGGGCCAACGTCCTGACTTTC
TRBJ2-5	TRBV11-3	.	.	CASSSGGTEETQYF	TGTGCCAGCAGCTCAGGCGGAACAGAGGAGACCCAGTACTTC
TRBJ2-5	TRBV7-9	TRBD1	.	CASSFPGQGWKKLETQYF	TGTGCCAGCAGCTTCCCGGGACAGGGATGGAAAAAGCTGGAGACCCAGTACTTC
TRBJ2-7	TRBV2	.	few	CASRDLGITYEQYF	TGTGCCAGCAGGGACTTGGGTATCACCTACGAGCAGTACTTC
TRBJ2-1	TRBV4-3	.	.	CASSLDYNEQFF	TGCGCCAGCAGTCTGGACTACAATGAGCAGTTCTTC
TRBJ2-7	TRBV2	TRBD1	once	CASSAGTGGTYEQYF	TGTGCCAGCAGCGCTGGGACAGGGGGGACCTACGAGCAGTACTTC
TRBJ2-3	TRBV4-3	TRBD2	.	CASSLGTSGRNTDTQYF	TGCGCCAGCAGCCTCGGGACTAGCGGGAGGAACACAGATACGCAGTATTTT
TRBJ1-1	TRBV19	.	few	CASSITGRGSPMNTEAFF	TGTGCCAGTAGTATTACGGGACGCGGGAGCCCGATGAACACTGAAGCTTTCTTT
TRBJ1-4	TRBV20-1	.	.	CSASDREKLFF	TGCAGTGCTAGCGACAGGGAAAAACTGTTTTTT
TRBJ2-1	TRBV29-1	.	.	CSVEDPFSNEQFF	TGCAGCGTTGAGGACCCCTTCAGCAATGAGCAGTTCTTC
TRBJ2-1	TRBV7-9	TRBD1	.	CASSWDRVDNEQFF	TGTGCCAGCAGCTGGGACAGGGTAGACAATGAGCAGTTCTTC
TRBJ1-2	TRBV9	.	few	CASSSYRAGGYTF	TGTGCCAGCAGCTCGTACAGGGCTGGCGGCTACACCTTC
TRBJ2-1	TRBV4-3	.	many	CASSSFGRGEGEQFF	TGCGCCAGCAGCTCTTTTGGTAGAGGCGAGGGTGAGCAGTTCTTC
TRBJ2-1	TRBV7-2	.	.	CASSLEGKRGNEQFF	TGTGCCAGCAGCTTAGAGGGGAAGAGGGGGAATGAGCAGTTCTTC
TRBJ2-7	TRBV10-3	TRBD2	few	CAISRTSESYEQYF	TGTGCCATCAGTCGGACTAGCGAGAGCTACGAGCAGTACTTC